This T cell receptor (beta chain) was sequenced in a study of control samples from healthy donors and cancer patients. Per the germline V gene, CDR1 is LNHDA and CDR2 is SQIVND (reference sequence). The V end lost 6 bases, the J end lost 4 bases, and 18 bases lay between the germline ends. The CDR3 is made up of 16 amino acids. Clones were sequenced by immunoSEQ multiplex PCR, and TCRdb holds only the in-frame ones, with some missing. The table shows about 85,000 clones, with less than 90% occurring only once. J is TRBJ2-2 and V is TRBV19, with D possibly TRBD2 on 6 matching bases. The sample comprised blood. This receptor was obtained from a woman in her sixties or seventies in good health. The CDR3 region is CASSPRRGGGTGELFF. As DNA, the CDR3 is TGTGCCAGTAGCCCCCGGCGGGGCGGTGGCACCGGGGAGCTGTTTTTT.